A single sample gave rise to the 12 T cell receptor beta chains below, sequenced in a study of metastatic and nonmetastatic thyroid tumors. Prior to thyroid surgery, none of the patients had received any treatment. TCRdb re-clonotyped the PCR reads through MiXCR. The sample includes about 21,000 clones, around 15% of them seen just once. The sample taken for sequencing was tumor tissue. These receptors originate from a female donor with papillary thyroid cancer or a benign thyroid nodule (not recorded which). Some clones in this sample may be carry-over from other donors' samples.

J is TRBJ2-1 and V is TRBV11-1; TRBD2 agrees at 8 bases. Trimming cost V 4 bases and J 8 bases; bases outside gene matches: 13. CDR3 size: 16 residues. Germline CDR1 and CDR2: SGHAT and FQDESV (reference sequence). The CDR3 here is CASSSTGTRRFDEQFF. In DNA form, the CDR3 reads TGTGCCAGCAGCTCCACCGGGACTAGGCGGTTCGATGAGCAGTTCTTC.

On this clone itself: Compared with germline, one end of the junction differs, possibly owing to a read error. This rearrangement joins TRBV14 to TRBJ2-5, with TRBD1 as a possible D gene (5 bases). CDR3 length: 15 amino acids. CDR1 is SGHDN and CDR2 is FVKESK in the germline V gene. CDR3 DNA: TGTGCCATCAGCCAAGAAATAGGGTGGGGCGAGACCCAGTACTTC. Translating it yields CAISQEIGWGETQYF.

This clone was found many times. The J gene is TRBJ2-3, the V gene TRBV19; D perhaps matches TRBD2 (6 bases). V shed 6 bases and J shed 2 bases, with 15 bases lying between them. The CDR3 is 15 amino acids. Germline CDR1 and CDR2: LNHDA and SQIVND (reference sequence). CDR3 in DNA: TGTGCCAGTAGCCTCCAGACGGGGGACACAGATACGCAGTATTTT. Translating gives CASSLQTGDTDTQYF. The entire variable domain, with the rest obtained from reference TRBV19 and TRBJ2-3, is as follows: DGGITQSPKYLFRKEGQNVTLSCEQNLNHDAMYWYRQDPGQGLRLIYYSQIVNDFQKGDIAEGYSVSREKKESFPLTVTSAQKNPTAFYLCASSLQTGDTDTQYFGPGTRLTVL.

This CDR3 reads CACSVGITGANVLTF. The CDR3 DNA sequence: TGTGCCTGTTCCGTGGGAATCACTGGGGCCAACGTCCTGACTTTC. The genes are TRBV30 and TRBJ2-6; D gene ambiguous. This CDR3 region has 15 residues. V was cut by 6 bases and J by 2 bases, with 14 bases left in between. Germline-derived CDR1 and CDR2 are GTSNPN and SVGIG (reference sequence).

This clone was detected ten times or more. The CDR3 nucleotides read TGTGCCAGCAGCCATGGCCAGTATGGCTACACCTTC. Residues: CASSHGQYGYTF. V usage is TRBV14 and J usage is TRBJ1-2; no clear D. Trimming removed 3 bases from V and 5 bases from J, with 7 bases in between. This CDR3 spans 12 amino acids. Germline V gene lookup returns CDR1 SGHDN and CDR2 FVKESK.

This clone occurred many times. The rearrangement links TRBV7-6 to TRBJ2-7; perhaps TRBD2 as D (5 bases). Germline V gene data show CDR1 as SGHVS and CDR2 as FNYEAQ. CDR3 length equals 14 residues. The V end lost 1 base, the J end lost 6 bases, and 13 bases lay between the germline ends. CDR3 residues: CASSLGWEQSEQYF. Here the CDR3 DNA reads TGTGCCAGCAGCTTAGGGTGGGAGCAGTCCGAGCAGTACTTC.

This clone came up many times. V is TRBV10-3 and J is TRBJ2-7; a possible D gene is TRBD1 (6 bases). Trimming shortened V by 11 bases and J by 3 bases, and 20 bases separated the two germline ends. Germline values: CDR1 ENHRY, CDR2 SYGVKD. The CDR3 is made up of 14 amino acids. The CDR3 is CAARKTGSSYEQYF. CDR3 sequence (DNA): TGTGCCGCCCGAAAAACAGGGAGCAGCTACGAGCAGTACTTC.

Only one count was recorded for this clone. This chain uses TRBV30 with TRBJ1-6; weak D call: TRBD1 (5 bases). Germline CDR1 is GTSNPN and CDR2 is SVGIG (reference sequence). V was clipped by 5 bases and J by 6 bases, with 8 bases between them. This CDR3 region has 12 residues. CDR3 bases: TGTGCCTGGCGAGGGGCTAATTCACCCCTCCACTTT. Its protein is CAWRGANSPLHF.

The chain employs TRBV11-2 and TRBJ2-3; TRBD1 agrees at 8 bases. Germline loops: CDR1 SGHAT, CDR2 FQNNGV. V lost 5 bases and J lost 3; bases outside the gene matches: 13. The CDR3 runs to 17 residues. The CDR3 coding sequence is TGTGCCAGCAGCGCAGGACAGGGCCTCTTAGGGACAGATACGCAGTATTTT. This gives the protein CASSAGQGLLGTDTQYF. Looking up the rest from reference TRBV11-2 and TRBJ2-3 gives the full variable domain: EAGVAQSPRYKIIEKRQSVAFWCNPISGHATLYWYQQILGQGPKLLIQFQNNGVVDDSQLPKDRFSAERLKGVDSTLKIQPAKLEDSAVYLCASSAGQGLLGTDTQYFGPGTRLTVL.

This clone was seen at least ten times. This chain uses TRBV20-1 with TRBJ2-7; unclear D gene. There are 12 residues in the CDR3. Looked up from germline, CDR1 is DFQATT and CDR2 is SNEGSKA (reference sequence). Trimming removed 3 bases at V and 4 bases at J, with 10 bases between. The CDR3 coding sequence is TGCAGTGCTAGCAATCCAGCTTACGAGCAGTACTTC. Translating it yields CSASNPAYEQYF.

This clone turned up a few times. The conserved phenylalanine or tryptophan is not found at the CDR3 terminus, so this likely reflects a read error. The CDR3 reads CASSYGQAPSVNTIYS. The CDR3 bases are TGTGCCAGCAGTTACGGGCAGGCTCCCTCTGTAAACACCATATATTCT. J is TRBJ1-3 and V is TRBV6-2 or TRBV6-3; no reliable D call. Germline assignment: CDR1 MNHEY and CDR2 SVGEGT. CDR3 length equals 16 residues.

This clone was seen only once. This may arise from a read error, as a much more abundant clone is one base away. The chain employs TRBV3-1 and TRBJ2-2; D might be TRBD2 (5 bases). Germline lookup yields CDR1 LGHDT and CDR2 YNNKEL (reference sequence). V was clipped by 8 bases and J by 1 base, with 14 bases between them. The CDR3 length is 15 residues. DNA of the CDR3: TGTGCCAGCGGCCCGAAGAGGGTGAACACCGGGGAGCTGTTTTTT. Encoded protein: CASGPKRVNTGELFF. Using reference TRBV3-1 and TRBJ2-2 for the parts outside the CDR3, the full variable domain is DTAVSQTPKYLVTQMGNDKSIKCEQNLGHDTMYWYKQDSKKFLKIMFSYNNKELIINETVPNRFSPKSPDKAHLNLHINSLELGDSAVYFCASGPKRVNTGELFFGEGSRLTVL.